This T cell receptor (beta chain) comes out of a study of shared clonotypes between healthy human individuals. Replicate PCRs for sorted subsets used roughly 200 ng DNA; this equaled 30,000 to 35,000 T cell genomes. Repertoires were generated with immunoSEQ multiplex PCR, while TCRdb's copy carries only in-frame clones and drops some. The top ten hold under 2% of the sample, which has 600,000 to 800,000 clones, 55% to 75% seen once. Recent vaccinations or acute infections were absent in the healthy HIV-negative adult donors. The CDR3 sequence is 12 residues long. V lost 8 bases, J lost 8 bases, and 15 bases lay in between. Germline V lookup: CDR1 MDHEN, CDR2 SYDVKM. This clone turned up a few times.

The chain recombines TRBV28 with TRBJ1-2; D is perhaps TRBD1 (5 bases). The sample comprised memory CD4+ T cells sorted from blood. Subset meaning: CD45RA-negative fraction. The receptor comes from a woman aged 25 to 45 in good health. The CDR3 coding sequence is TGTGCCAGCTCCCCTCCGGGGGTGGGCTACACCTTC. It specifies CASSPPGVGYTF.